A selection of T cell receptor beta chains follows, all from one sample in a study of beta chain features in type 1 diabetes. Clones were read by immunoSEQ multiplex PCR, and TCRdb kept only the in-frame ones, dropping some. The profile shows about 270,000 clones, 13% to 15% of them singletons. The sequencing input was naive CD4+ T cells from blood. Receptor source: a woman in her thirties or forties in good health. Both conserved end residues are part of each CDR3. The D gene is left open where the match is weak. The size field is filled for only some rows; it gives once, few, many or a size class.

CDR3 protein | CDR3 DNA | V gene | clone size | J gene | D gene
CASSLEGAGGSETQYF | TGTGCCAGCAGCTTAGAGGGAGCGGGGGGGTCGGAGACCCAGTACTTC | TRBV7-2 | NA | TRBJ2-5 | TRBD2
CASKGGGVREQYF | TGTGCCAGCAAGGGCGGGGGGGTCCGCGAGCAGTACTTC | TRBV2 | few | TRBJ2-7 | TRBD2
CASSWTGPNQPQHF | TGCGCCAGCAGTTGGACAGGCCCCAATCAGCCCCAGCATTTT | TRBV10-2 | few | TRBJ1-5 | TRBD1
CASSRTSGGDNEQFF | TGTGCCAGCAGCCGGACTAGCGGGGGGGACAATGAGCAGTTCTTC | TRBV7-9 | few | TRBJ2-1 | TRBD2
CASSLAGQKENIQYF | TGTGCCAGCAGCTTAGCCGGACAGAAGGAAAACATTCAGTACTTC | TRBV7-9 | many | TRBJ2-4 | NA
CAANGGGPQETQYF | TGTGCCGCCAATGGTGGGGGCCCCCAAGAGACCCAGTACTTC | TRBV10-3 | NA | TRBJ2-5 | NA
CAISFGLNTGELFF | TGTGCCATCAGCTTTGGCCTGAACACCGGGGAGCTGTTTTTT | TRBV10-3 | NA | TRBJ2-2 | NA
CASSGEGNQPQHF | TGTGCCAGCAGCGGGGAGGGCAATCAGCCCCAGCATTTT | TRBV7-9 | few | TRBJ1-5 | NA
CASTAAYEQYF | TGCGCCAGCACCGCAGCCTACGAGCAGTACTTC | TRBV10-2 | NA | TRBJ2-7 | NA
CASSMTGGNNQPQHF | TGTGCCAGTAGTATGACAGGGGGCAACAATCAGCCCCAGCATTTT | TRBV19 | NA | TRBJ1-5 | TRBD1
CASSLEEGTDTQYF | TGTGCCAGCAGCCTCGAGGAGGGCACAGATACGCAGTATTTT | TRBV6-4 | NA | TRBJ2-3 | NA
CASRALGANNEQFF | TGTGCCAGTCGAGCTTTGGGGGCCAACAATGAGCAGTTCTTC | TRBV6-5 | NA | TRBJ2-1 | NA
CASLGLQGRRTGELFF | TGTGCCTCCCTTGGGCTCCAGGGAAGAAGGACCGGGGAGCTGTTTTTT | TRBV19 | NA | TRBJ2-2 | NA
CASSKQGGTEAFF | TGTGCCAGCAGCAAACAGGGTGGCACTGAAGCTTTCTTT | TRBV5-4 | few | TRBJ1-1 | NA
CASQHAGGKYEQYF | TGTGCCAGTCAACACGCAGGGGGTAAATACGAGCAGTACTTC | TRBV11-2 | NA | TRBJ2-7 | TRBD1
CATRQGFEQFF | TGTGCCACAAGACAGGGTTTCGAGCAGTTCTTC | TRBV19 | NA | TRBJ2-1 | TRBD1
CASSLERLAGATLDTQYF | TGTGCCAGCAGCTTGGAGAGACTAGCGGGGGCCACATTGGATACGCAGTATTTT | TRBV5-6 | NA | TRBJ2-3 | TRBD2
CASSFGLRGPLNTEAFF | TGTGCCAGCAGCTTCGGACTCAGGGGCCCATTGAACACTGAAGCTTTCTTT | TRBV11-2 | NA | TRBJ1-1 | NA
CASSLVLDPEAFF | TGTGCCAGCAGCTTGGTACTAGACCCTGAAGCTTTCTTT | TRBV5-6 | NA | TRBJ1-1 | NA
CASSFSGARETQYF | TGTGCCAGCAGCTTCAGCGGGGCCCGGGAGACCCAGTACTTC | TRBV5-6 | NA | TRBJ2-5 | TRBD2
CASSKDLRGQPTYEQYF | TGTGCCAGCAGCAAAGACCTACGAGGACAGCCTACCTACGAGCAGTACTTC | TRBV21-1 | few | TRBJ2-7 | NA
CATMGQTYEQYF | TGTGCCACCATGGGACAGACCTACGAGCAGTACTTC | TRBV10-3 | NA | TRBJ2-7 | TRBD1
CASSDRGHGSYNEQFF | TGTGCCAGCAGCGACAGGGGACACGGCTCCTACAATGAGCAGTTCTTC | TRBV9 | NA | TRBJ2-1 | TRBD1
CSVVLAPQETQYF | TGCAGCGTTGTGCTAGCGCCTCAAGAGACCCAGTACTTC | TRBV29-1 | few | TRBJ2-5 | NA
CASSPARRTGTYGYTF | TGTGCCAGTAGTCCGGCTCGTAGGACAGGGACTTATGGCTACACCTTC | TRBV19 | few | TRBJ1-2 | TRBD1
CASRTRVGNTEAFF | TGTGCCAGCAGGACCAGGGTCGGGAACACTGAAGCTTTCTTT | TRBV6-1 | few | TRBJ1-1 | NA
CASSPEGQPSRETQYF | TGCGCCAGCAGCCCGGAGGGACAGCCTAGTAGAGAGACCCAGTACTTC | TRBV5-1 | NA | TRBJ2-5 | NA
CASSWIGGQETQYF | TGCGCCAGCAGCTGGATCGGGGGCCAAGAGACCCAGTACTTC | TRBV5-1 | few | TRBJ2-5 | NA
CASRSNRAFTEAFF | TGTGCCAGCAGGTCAAACAGGGCTTTCACTGAAGCTTTCTTT | TRBV13 | NA | TRBJ1-1 | NA
CASSLAPDRGYEQYF | TGTGCCAGCAGCTTAGCTCCCGACAGGGGCTACGAGCAGTACTTC | TRBV11-2 | NA | TRBJ2-7 | TRBD1
CASSLDHRGAETQYF | TGTGCCAGCAGCTTGGATCATCGGGGGGCAGAGACCCAGTACTTC | TRBV5-8 | few | TRBJ2-5 | NA
CAAQGNEQYF | TGTGCCGCACAGGGGAACGAGCAGTACTTC | TRBV2 | NA | TRBJ2-7 | TRBD1
CASSFRATGELFF | TGTGCCAGCAGCTTCAGGGCCACCGGGGAGCTGTTTTTT | TRBV11-2 | NA | TRBJ2-2 | NA